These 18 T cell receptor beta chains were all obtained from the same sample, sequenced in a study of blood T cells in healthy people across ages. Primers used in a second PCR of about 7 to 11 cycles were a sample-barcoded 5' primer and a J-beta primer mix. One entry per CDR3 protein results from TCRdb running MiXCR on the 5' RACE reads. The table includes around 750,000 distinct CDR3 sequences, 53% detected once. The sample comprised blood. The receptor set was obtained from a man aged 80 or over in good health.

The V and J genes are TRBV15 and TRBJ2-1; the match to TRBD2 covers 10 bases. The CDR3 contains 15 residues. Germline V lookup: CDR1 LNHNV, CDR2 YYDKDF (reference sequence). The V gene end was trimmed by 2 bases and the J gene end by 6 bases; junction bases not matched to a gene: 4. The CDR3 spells CATSRIAGGLNEQFF. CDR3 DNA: TGTGCCACCAGCAGAATAGCGGGAGGCCTCAATGAGCAGTTCTTC.

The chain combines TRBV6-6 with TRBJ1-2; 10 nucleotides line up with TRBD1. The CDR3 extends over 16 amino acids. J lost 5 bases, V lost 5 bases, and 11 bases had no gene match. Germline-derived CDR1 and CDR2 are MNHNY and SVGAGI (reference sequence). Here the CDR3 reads CASSQPWDRGFYGYTF. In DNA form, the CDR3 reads TGTGCCAGCAGTCAACCTTGGGACAGGGGTTTTTATGGCTACACCTTC.

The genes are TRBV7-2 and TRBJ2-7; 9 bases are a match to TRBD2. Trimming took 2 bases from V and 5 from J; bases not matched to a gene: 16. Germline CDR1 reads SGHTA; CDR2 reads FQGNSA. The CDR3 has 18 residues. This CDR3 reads CASSLKALRAGGPNEQYF. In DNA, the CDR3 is TGTGCCAGCAGCTTAAAGGCCCTCAGGGCGGGAGGGCCCAACGAGCAGTACTTC.

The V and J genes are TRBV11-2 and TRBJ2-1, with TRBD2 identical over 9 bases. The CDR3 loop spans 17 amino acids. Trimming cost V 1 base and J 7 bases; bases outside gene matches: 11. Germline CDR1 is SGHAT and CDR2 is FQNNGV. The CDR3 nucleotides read TGTGCCAGCAGCTTAGGCCCCGGGCTAGCGGGAAGAAATGAGCAGTTCTTC. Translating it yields CASSLGPGLAGRNEQFF.

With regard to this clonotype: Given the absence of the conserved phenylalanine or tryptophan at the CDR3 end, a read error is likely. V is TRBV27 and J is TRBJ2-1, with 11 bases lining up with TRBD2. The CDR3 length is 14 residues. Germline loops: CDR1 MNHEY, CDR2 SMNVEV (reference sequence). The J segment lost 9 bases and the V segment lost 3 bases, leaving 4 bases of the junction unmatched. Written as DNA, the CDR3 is TGTGCCAGCAGTTTGATTAGCGGGAGGGGTGAGCAGTTCTAC. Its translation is CASSLISGRGEQFY.

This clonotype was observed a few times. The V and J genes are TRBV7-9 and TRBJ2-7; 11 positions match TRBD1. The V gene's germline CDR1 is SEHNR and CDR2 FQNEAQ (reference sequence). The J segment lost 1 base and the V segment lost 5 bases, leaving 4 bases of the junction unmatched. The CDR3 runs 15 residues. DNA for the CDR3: TGTGCCAGCAGCCCCGGGACAGGGGGGTCCTACGAGCAGTACTTC. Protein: CASSPGTGGSYEQYF. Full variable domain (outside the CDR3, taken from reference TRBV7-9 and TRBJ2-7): DTGVSQNPRHKITKRGQNVTFRCDPISEHNRLYWYRQTLGQGPEFLTYFQNEAQLEKSRLLSDRFSAERPKGSFSTLEIQRTEQGDSAMYLCASSPGTGGSYEQYFGPGTRLTVT.

CDR3 coding DNA: TGTGCCAGCAGCGCGACAGGGGCCCATAACTATGGCTACACCTTC. Amino acid sequence: CASSATGAHNYGYTF. The gene calls are TRBV9 and TRBJ1-2; 8 bases agree with TRBD1. Trimming cost V 3 bases and J 1 base; bases outside gene matches: 5. CDR1 and CDR2 from the germline V gene are SGDLS and YYNGEE. CDR3 length: 15 amino acids.

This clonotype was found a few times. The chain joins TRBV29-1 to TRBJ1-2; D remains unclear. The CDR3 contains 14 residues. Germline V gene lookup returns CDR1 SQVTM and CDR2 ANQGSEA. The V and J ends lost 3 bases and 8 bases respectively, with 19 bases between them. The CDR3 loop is CSVDRQLSGQGYTF. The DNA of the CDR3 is TGCAGCGTTGACCGACAACTATCGGGCCAGGGCTACACCTTC. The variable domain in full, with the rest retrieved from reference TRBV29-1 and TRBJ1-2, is SAVISQKPSRDICQRGTSLTIQCQVDSQVTMMFWYRQQPGQSLTLIATANQGSEATYESGFVIDKFPISRPNLTFSTLTVSNMSPEDSSIYLCSVDRQLSGQGYTFGSGTRLTVV.

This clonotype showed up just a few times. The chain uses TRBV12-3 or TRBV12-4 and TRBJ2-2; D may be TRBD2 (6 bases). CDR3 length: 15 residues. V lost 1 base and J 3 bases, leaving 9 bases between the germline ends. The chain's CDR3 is CASSLVAGHTGELFF. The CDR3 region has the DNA TGTGCCAGCAGTTTAGTTGCGGGGCACACCGGGGAGCTGTTTTTT.

The CDR3: CATSTRGARTDTQYF. CDR3 in DNA: TGTGCCACCAGCACCAGGGGGGCACGCACAGATACGCAGTATTTT. V usage is TRBV15 and J usage is TRBJ2-3, with a possible D match to TRBD1 (7 bases). CDR3 length: 15 amino acids. The germline gives CDR1 LNHNV, CDR2 YYDKDF (reference sequence). V was pared by 4 bases and J by 1 base, with 12 bases between. The whole variable domain, remainder taken from reference TRBV15 and TRBJ2-3, is DAMVIQNPRYQVTQFGKPVTLSCSQTLNHNVMYWYQQKSSQAPKLLFHYYDKDFNNEADTPDNFQSRRPNTSFCFLDIRSPGLGDTAMYLCATSTRGARTDTQYFGPGTRLTVL.

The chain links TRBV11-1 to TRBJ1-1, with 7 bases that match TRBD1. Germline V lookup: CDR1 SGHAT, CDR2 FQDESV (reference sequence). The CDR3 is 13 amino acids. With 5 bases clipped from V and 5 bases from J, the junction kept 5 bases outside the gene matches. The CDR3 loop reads CASSRGPGTEAFF. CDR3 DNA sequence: TGTGCCAGCAGCAGGGGGCCGGGGACTGAAGCTTTCTTT.

The CDR3 nucleotides are TGTGCCAGCAGTTCGGACGGGCAGGGAAGCAATCAGCCCCAGCATTTT. Translating it yields CASSSDGQGSNQPQHF. The genes are TRBV6-6 and TRBJ1-5, with D possibly being TRBD1 (5 bases). Germline CDR1 is MNHNY and CDR2 is SVGAGI (reference sequence). This CDR3 has 16 amino acids. The V gene lost 4 bases and the J gene lost 1 base, with 14 bases spanning the gap.

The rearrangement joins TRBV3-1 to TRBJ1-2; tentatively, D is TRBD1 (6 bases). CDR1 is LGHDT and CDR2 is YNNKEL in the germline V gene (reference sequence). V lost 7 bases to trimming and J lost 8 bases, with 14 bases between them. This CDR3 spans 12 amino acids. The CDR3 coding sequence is TGTGCCAGCACCCTCGGGGGGGCCGGCTACACCTTC. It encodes CASTLGGAGYTF.

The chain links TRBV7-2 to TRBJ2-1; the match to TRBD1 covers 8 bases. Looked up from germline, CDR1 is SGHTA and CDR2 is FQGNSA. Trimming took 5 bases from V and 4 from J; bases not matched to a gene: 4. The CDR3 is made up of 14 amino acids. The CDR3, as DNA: TGTGCCAGCAGCCAGGACAGGGCTTACAATGAGCAGTTCTTC. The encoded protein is CASSQDRAYNEQFF.

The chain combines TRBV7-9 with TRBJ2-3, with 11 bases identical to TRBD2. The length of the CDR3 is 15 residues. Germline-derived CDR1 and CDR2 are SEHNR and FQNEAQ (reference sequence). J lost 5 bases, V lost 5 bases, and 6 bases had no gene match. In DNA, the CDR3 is TGTGCCAGCAGCACCACTAGCGGGAGTGGAGATACGCAGTATTTT. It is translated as CASSTTSGSGDTQYF.

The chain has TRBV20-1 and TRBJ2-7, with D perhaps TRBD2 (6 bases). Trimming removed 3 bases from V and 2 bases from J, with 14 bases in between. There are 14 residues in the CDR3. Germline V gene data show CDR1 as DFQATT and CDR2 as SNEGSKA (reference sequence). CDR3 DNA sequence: TGCAGTGCTAGTGATTTGGCGGGGACCTACGAGCAGTACTTC. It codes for CSASDLAGTYEQYF.

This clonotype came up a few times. The chain's CDR3 is CASRTGTLNNEQFF. DNA of the CDR3: TGTGCCAGCAGGACCGGGACTCTTAACAATGAGCAGTTCTTC. The chain recombines TRBV7-2 with TRBJ2-1; possibly TRBD2 for D (6 bases). The V and J ends lost 6 bases and 5 bases respectively, with 14 bases between them. The CDR3 is 14 residues long. Germline loops: CDR1 SGHTA, CDR2 FQGNSA.

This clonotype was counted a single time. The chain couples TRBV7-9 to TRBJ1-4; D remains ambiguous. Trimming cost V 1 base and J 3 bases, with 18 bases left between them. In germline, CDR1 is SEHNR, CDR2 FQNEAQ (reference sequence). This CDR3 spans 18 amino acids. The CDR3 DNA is TGTGCCAGCAGCTTAGAGAGATGGGCAGAACCAGCTAATGAAAAACTGTTTTTT. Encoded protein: CASSLERWAEPANEKLFF.